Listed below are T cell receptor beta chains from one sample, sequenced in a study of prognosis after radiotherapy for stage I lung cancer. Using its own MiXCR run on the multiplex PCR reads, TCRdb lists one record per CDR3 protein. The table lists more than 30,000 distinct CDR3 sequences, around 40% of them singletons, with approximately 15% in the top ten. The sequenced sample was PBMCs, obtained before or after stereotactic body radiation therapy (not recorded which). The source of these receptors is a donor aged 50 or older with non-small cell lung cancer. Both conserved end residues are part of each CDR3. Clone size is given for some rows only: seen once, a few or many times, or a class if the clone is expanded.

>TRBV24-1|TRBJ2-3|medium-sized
CATSDARGEQYF
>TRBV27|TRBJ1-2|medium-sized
CASSLRGKAGYGYTF
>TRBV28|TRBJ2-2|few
CASSSAGRVDTGEPFF
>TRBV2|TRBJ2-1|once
CASSQGAGEQFF
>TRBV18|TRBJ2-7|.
CASPLQDPGTGGAQYF
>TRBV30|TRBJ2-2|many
CAWSRGNTGELFF
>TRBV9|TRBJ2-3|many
CASSSKRDWNTQYF
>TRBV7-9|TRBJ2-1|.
CASSLAGQCREDEQFF
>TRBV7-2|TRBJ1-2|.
CASSLVAQGNYGYTF
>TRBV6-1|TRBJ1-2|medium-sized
CASSSDTSGYGYTF
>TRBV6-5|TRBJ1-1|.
CASSYSTEYLNTEAFF
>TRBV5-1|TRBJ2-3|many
CASSFQGAGTDTQYF
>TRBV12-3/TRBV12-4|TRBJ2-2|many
CASSLDLGNTGELFF
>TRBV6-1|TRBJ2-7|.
CASSTTQFTSGRVFEQYF
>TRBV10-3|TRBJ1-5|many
CAISMGSGNQPQHF
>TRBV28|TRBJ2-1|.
CASLPSVGERETSGEQFF
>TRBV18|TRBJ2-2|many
CASSPLAGTNTGELFF
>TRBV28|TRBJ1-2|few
CASSSKGWENNYGYTF
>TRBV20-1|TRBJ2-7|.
CSARGTGLVEEQYF
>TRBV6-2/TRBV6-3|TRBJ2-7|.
CASTTGLGLKFSYEQYF
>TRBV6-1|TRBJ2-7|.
CASSTVGGYEQYF
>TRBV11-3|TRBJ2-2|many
CASSTGTANTGELFF
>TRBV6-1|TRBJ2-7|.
CASSEATRGEQYF
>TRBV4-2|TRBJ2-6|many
CASSQAQAGSSGANVLTF
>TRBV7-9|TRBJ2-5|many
CASSATLGLAEETQYF
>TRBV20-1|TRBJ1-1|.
CSARDQRGVQDTEAFF